The present T cell receptor (beta chain) was sequenced within a study of spatial heterogeneity in lung cancer. Whole-study context: The count of detected beta-chain sequences consistently exceeded that of alpha-chain sequences. Study-level points and caveats: The study found that expanded intratumoral alpha and beta TCR counts tracked tumor mutation counts.

This clonotype occurred a few times. The antigen is unknown. This CDR3 contains 16 residues. Per germline, CDR1 KGHSH and CDR2 LQKENI. The J segment lost 5 bases and the V segment lost 5 bases, leaving 9 bases of the junction unmatched. Time point denoted: sample taken at primary tumor resection. TCRdb redid the calling of the 5' RACE reads with MiXCR, one entry per CDR3 protein. The sample consists of around 100,000 distinct CDR3 sequences, 3.5% to 5% of them appearing once. The clonotype comes from a male donor with early-stage non-small cell lung cancer. The chain joins TRBV18 to TRBJ2-7; 13 nucleotides agree with TRBD2. The material sequenced was lung tumor tissue, taken at surgery. The CDR3 here is CASSVLAGGPRDEQYF. CDR3 coding DNA: TGTGCCAGCTCAGTACTAGCGGGAGGGCCTCGTGACGAGCAGTACTTC.